The T cell receptor beta chain described here comes from a study of blood T cell repertoires in COVID-19. Study details: Specimens from acute and convalescent COVID-19 originated in the United States, Italy and Spain. T cells, B-cell-depleted T cells, or PBMCs provided the cDNA or gDNA that served as material.

Authors' methods: Estimation of nucleated cell counts was performed using reference gene primer amplification. Measured with immunoSEQ multiplex PCR; TCRdb has only the in-frame clones, and not every one. The V and J calls and clone size were taken over from that table, and D and trimming were inferred from the DNA. The sample lists roughly 120,000 clones, 80% to 85% seen once, with approximately 0.77% in the top ten. Per the germline V gene, CDR1 is SGHRS and CDR2 is YFSETQ. The CDR3 extends over 15 amino acids. The J segment lost 3 bases and the V segment lost 4 bases, leaving 4 bases of the junction unmatched.

The sequence was collected from a woman in her 70s with acute or convalescent COVID-19. The chain is built from TRBV5-1 and TRBJ2-2, with TRBD1 identical over 9 bases. The specimen sequenced was peripheral blood. The CDR3 region is CASSLRDRDTGELFF. CDR3 DNA sequence: TGCGCCAGCAGCCTCCGGGACAGGGACACCGGGGAGCTGTTTTTT. The whole variable domain, remainder taken from reference TRBV5-1 and TRBJ2-2, is KAGVTQTPRYLIKTRGQQVTLSCSPISGHRSVSWYQQTPGQGLQFLFEYFSETQRNKGNFPGRFSGRQFSNSRSEMNVSTLELGDSALYLCASSLRDRDTGELFFGEGSRLTVL.